This is a list of T cell receptor beta chains from one sample in a study of blood T cells in healthy people across ages. TCRdb re-analysed the 5' RACE reads in MiXCR, keeping a single row per CDR3 protein. The sample records about 1.4 million distinct CDR3 sequences, 59% being singletons. Source material: blood. These receptor sequences come from a man between 18 and 35 years old in good health. Each CDR3 is given with its conserved first and last residue. Each record gives: D gene, clone size, V gene, J gene, CDR3 DNA, CDR3 protein. The D gene is left open where the match is weak. The size entry is marked missing in some rows and otherwise reads once, few, many or a size class.

TRBD2	-	TRBV14	TRBJ2-3	TGTGCCAGCAGCCGGGGACTAGCGGGAGGGCTAGGAGATACGCAGTATTTT	CASSRGLAGGLGDTQYF
-	-	TRBV28	TRBJ2-1	TGTGCCAGCCTGACAAGGGGGACTAATGAGCAGTTCTTC	CASLTRGTNEQFF
TRBD1	-	TRBV28	TRBJ2-1	TGTGCCAGCAGTACATCCGGGACAGGGAATTGTGAGCAGTTCTTC	CASSTSGTGNCEQFF
TRBD1	-	TRBV5-1	TRBJ1-2	TGCGCCAGCAGCGTACGGACAGGGGCCGGCTATGGCTACACCTTC	CASSVRTGAGYGYTF
-	many	TRBV20-1	TRBJ2-3	TGCAGTGCTAGACCCAGGACTAGCACAGATACGCAGTATTTT	CSARPRTSTDTQYF
-	-	TRBV28	TRBJ1-2	TGTGCCAGCCTTGGGGGAGGCTACACCTTC	CASLGGGYTF
-	few	TRBV27	TRBJ1-6	TGTGCCAGCAGTTTATCCCCTCATTCTTCACCCCTCCACTTT	CASSLSPHSSPLHF
-	-	TRBV4-3	TRBJ2-2	TGCGCCAGCAGCCATGGGGGCGGGGGCTTGAACACCGGGGAGCTGTTTTTT	CASSHGGGGLNTGELFF
-	-	TRBV4-1	TRBJ1-5	TGCGCCAGCAGCCAAGAGGGGGGTTTGCCCCAGCATTTT	CASSQEGGLPQHF
-	-	TRBV29-1	TRBJ2-4	TGCAGCGTAGCCGACTGGGTAGCGAGAAAAAACATTCAGTACTTC	CSVADWVARKNIQYF
-	-	TRBV4-1	TRBJ2-1	TGCGCCAGCAGCCGAACACCACCCCGGACAGACGGGGGCAATGAGCAGTTCTTC	CASSRTPPRTDGGNEQFF
TRBD1	-	TRBV20-1	TRBJ2-7	TGCAGGGTGGACAGGGATAACTACGAGCAGTACTTC	CRVDRDNYEQYF
-	-	TRBV28	TRBJ1-2	TGTGCCAGCAGTTTCCCAGAGTCAGGTGGCTACACCTTC	CASSFPESGGYTF
-	-	TRBV27	TRBJ2-1	TGTGCCAGCAGCCCCACGGACCCGGGTTGGTATGAGCAGTTCTTC	CASSPTDPGWYEQFF
TRBD2	-	TRBV5-5	TRBJ2-5	TGTGCCAGCAGCCAGACTAGCGGGAGGGTGACCCAGTACTTC	CASSQTSGRVTQYF
-	once	TRBV3-1	TRBJ1-1	TGTGCCAGCACAGCGGCGGAGAACACTGAAGCTTTCTTT	CASTAAENTEAFF
-	-	TRBV4-3	TRBJ1-5	TGCGCCAGCAGCCAACTTCCCAGGAGCTCTCAGCCCCAGCATTTT	CASSQLPRSSQPQHF
-	-	TRBV7-2	TRBJ2-1	TGTGCCAGCACCGCTACACCAACAGGGTCCCCCTACAATGAGCAGTTCTTC	CASTATPTGSPYNEQFF
TRBD1	-	TRBV12-3/TRBV12-4	TRBJ2-7	TGTGCCAGCAGCGCGACAGGGCTCGAGCAGTACTTC	CASSATGLEQYF
-	-	TRBV15	TRBJ2-4	TGTGCCACCAGCAGCCTCCTGCTATCTCCTGGGGAGCAGTACTTC	CATSSLLLSPGEQYF